Below, 8 T cell receptor beta chains from the same sample are listed, as sequenced in a study of CD8 T cells in ankylosing spondylitis. TCRdb reprocessed the 5' RACE reads with MiXCR, giving one entry per CDR3 protein. The sample has some 300,000 distinct CDR3 sequences, around 20% seen once. Specimen: blood, either unsorted or a sorted T cell fraction (not recorded which). Source of these receptors: a female donor with ankylosing spondylitis or in good health (not recorded which).

This clonotype showed up just a few times. The chain has TRBV20-1 and TRBJ2-7, with a tentative D call TRBD1 (6 bases). The germline V gene encodes CDR1 DFQATT and CDR2 SNEGSKA (reference sequence). This CDR3 comprises 15 residues. Trimming pared 0 bases from V and 5 bases from J, leaving 17 bases between. The CDR3 nucleotides read TGCAGTGCTAGAGAGGGGAACAGGGAAGACGACGAGCAGTACTTC. Translated: CSAREGNREDDEQYF.

In this sample, this clonotype turned up many times. The chain recombines TRBV7-2 with TRBJ2-7, with D uncertain. The germline gives CDR1 SGHTA, CDR2 FQGNSA. There are 13 residues in the CDR3. V lost 1 base and J lost 0, with 4 bases in between. The CDR3 loop is CASSLVRSYEQYF. The CDR3 DNA is TGTGCCAGCAGCTTAGTCCGCTCCTACGAGCAGTACTTC.

This clonotype showed up many times. J is TRBJ2-7 and V is TRBV20-1; TRBD2 matches 10 bases. J lost 4 bases, V lost 6 bases, and 9 bases had no gene match. The CDR3 extends over 14 amino acids. Germline CDR1 is DFQATT and CDR2 is SNEGSKA (reference sequence). The CDR3 is CSAEASGRVYEQYF. The DNA for the CDR3 is TGCAGTGCCGAAGCTAGCGGGAGAGTATACGAGCAGTACTTC.

Only a few counts were recorded for this clonotype. The chain recombines TRBV6-1 with TRBJ2-3; D might be TRBD1 or TRBD2, each matching 5 bases. In germline, CDR1 is MNHNS, CDR2 SASEGT. With 3 bases removed from V and 6 bases from J, the gap between germline ends came to 10 bases. The CDR3 extends over 13 amino acids. CDR3 residues: CASSEGPVDTQYF. CDR3 nucleotide sequence: TGTGCCAGCAGTGAGGGACCCGTGGATACGCAGTATTTT.

This clonotype was picked up a small number of times. This rearrangement joins TRBV2 to TRBJ2-1; D is perhaps TRBD2 (5 bases). V lost 8 bases and J 4 bases, leaving 12 bases between the germline ends. This CDR3 region has 13 residues. Germline assignment: CDR1 SNHLY and CDR2 FYNNEI. CDR3 DNA: TGTGCCAGCGGCCAGCGGTCATACAATGAGCAGTTCTTC. This gives the protein CASGQRSYNEQFF.

V gene TRBV20-1 combines with J gene TRBJ2-5; D is uncertain. Germline loops: CDR1 DFQATT, CDR2 SNEGSKA (reference sequence). The CDR3 consists of 11 residues. Trimming shortened V by 6 bases and J by 4 bases, and 9 bases separated the two germline ends. Here the CDR3 DNA reads TGCAGTGCCAACGCCGTAGAGACCCAGTACTTC. This gives the protein CSANAVETQYF.

There are a few counts of this clonotype. The CDR3 nucleotides are TGCAGCGTTGAAAGGGAAACTGAAGCTTTCTTT. Translation: CSVERETEAFF. This chain uses TRBV29-1 with TRBJ1-1; D is uncertain. This CDR3 region has 11 residues. The germline CDR1 and CDR2 sequences are SQVTM and ANQGSEA. The ends were cut back, 2 bases at V and 5 bases at J, with 6 bases in the middle.

This clonotype was observed a few times. V and J are TRBV11-2 and TRBJ2-4, with TRBD2 matching over 13 bases. CDR1 SGHAT and CDR2 FQNNGV come from the germline V gene. The CDR3 runs to 19 residues. J gave up 1 base and V 5 bases, and 11 bases lay outside the gene matches. The CDR3 DNA sequence: TGTGCCAGCAGCCCTCTGACTAGCGGGAGGCCCGGGGCCAAAAACATTCAGTACTTC. As protein: CASSPLTSGRPGAKNIQYF.